This T cell receptor (beta chain) is drawn from a study of blood T cell repertoires in COVID-19. Overall study: Donors in the United States, Italy and Spain gave samples during acute or convalescent COVID-19. The analysed material was cDNA or gDNA that came from T cells, B-cell-depleted T cells, or PBMCs.

The CDR3 is 14 residues long. Germline V gives CDR1 MNHEY, CDR2 SVGAGI. The V end lost 6 bases, the J end lost 5 bases, and 13 bases lay between the germline ends. Authors' processing steps: Reference gene primers were amplified, and this amplification served to estimate nucleated cell counts. The repertoire was sequenced with immunoSEQ multiplex PCR; TCRdb's copy has only in-frame clones and lacks some. The V and J calls and clone size come from that table; D and trimming were worked out from the DNA. The sample has 130,000 or so clones, 80% to 85% seen once. This rearrangement joins TRBV6-5 to TRBJ2-2, with D hard to call. What was sequenced was peripheral blood. This receptor was obtained from a man between 60 and 75 years old with acute or convalescent COVID-19. CDR3 sequence reads: CASRPTVETGELFF. The CDR3 DNA is TGTGCCAGCAGGCCCACGGTAGAGACCGGGGAGCTGTTTTTT.